The present T cell receptor beta chain was sequenced within a study of identical twins (dated by TCRdb to the mid-2010s). About the full investigation: The study deep-sequenced TCR alpha and beta repertoires from monozygotic twins, unrelated adults of various ages and cord blood to test whether fetal clonotypes persist. To rule out contamination, replicate twin experiments were performed at different times with different library preparation protocols. Paper-wide results and their limitations: Abundant cord blood beta clonotypes carried fewer insertions; young adult naive repertoires showed a weaker similar trend, while memory repertoires showed none. Compared with coincidental sharing between unrelated individuals, an excess of low generation-probability sequences was observed among out-of-frame TCR alpha sequences shared between twins. The excess sharing between twins in beta out-of-frame sequences was weaker because fewer shared sequences reduced the signal-to-noise ratio. Invariant T cells such as MAIT and iNKT could partly confound zero-insertion analyses, although diverse VJ usage argued against such confounding for most clonotypes. In monozygotic twins, out-of-frame TCR alpha sharing was systematically underestimated by recombination models, although the models agreed with sharing between unrelated individuals. Because the same donors could not be followed over many years, the conclusions depended on cross-sectional statistical analysis.

The CDR3 goes from the cysteine to the phenylalanine over 14 residues. CDR3 DNA is the only sequence kept; it has 42 bases, read in frame from the first base. Cut back by 0 bases and 1 base, the V and J ends lie 9 bases apart. CDR1 and CDR2 are drawn from the germline V gene (reference sequence): DFQATT, SNEGSKA. Every donor was a healthy Caucasian. Three pairs of female monozygotic twins, all aged about 18 to 30 years, were included in the twin cohort. The RNA used for TCR libraries was isolated from peripheral blood mononuclear cells. The library came from 5' RACE. These reads were obtained on an Illumina HiSeq 2000. Template switching introduced a universal primer binding site; the final cDNA contained a unique molecular identifier, enabling accurate counting of TCR cDNA molecules. First-strand cDNA for TCR alpha and beta chains was synthesized from specific primers in the conserved constant-segment region. To control for contamination, every cDNA library was double barcoded, receiving both a SMART-Mk sample barcode and Illumina barcodes. TruSeq adapter sequences along with Illumina sample barcodes were introduced in two successive PCR steps. Sequencing of the TCR alpha and beta cDNA libraries was done on the Illumina HiSeq platform using custom primers. The study's processing was this. MiGEC processed the raw reads to extract unique molecular identifiers, while MiXCR was used to determine the CDR3 positions. Recombination models were inferred per individual with the repgenHMM and IGoR tools using an EM algorithm. Shared clonotype analysis was performed with the tcR package in R, normalizing sharing by the product of cloneset sizes. To study raw recombination without the effects of thymic and clonal selection, out-of-frame nonproductive sequences were analyzed. TCRdb reprocessed the public reads (quality trimming at Q25 with fastp, clone calling with MiXCR) and kept in-frame beta chains. Every entry covers one CDR3 protein and lists the most common genes and DNA from its rows. These V and J calls originate from TCRdb's pipeline instead of the authors' own analysis. The sample table contains around 680,000 distinct CDR3 sequences; only one count was recorded for over 8.5% of them. 0.75% to 1% of the sample lies in the top ten.

In this sample, this clonotype turned up a few times. Its antigen is still unknown. No much larger clonotype is one base removed from it; base qualities were not supplied. These data also featured in a second study, about yellow fever vaccine responses in identical twins. The second publication reports: The T cell response to vaccination in identical twins was reported by the authors to appear partly convergent and partly personalized. In identical twins, the study followed T cell clones that responded to the vaccine with precision.

The source is a young woman in good health. The specimen was PBMCs. The chain couples TRBV20-1 to TRBJ2-5; the D gene remains uncertain. The CDR3: CSAREGQFQETQYF. The bases are TGCAGTGCTAGAGAGGGCCAATTCCAAGAGACCCAGTACTTC.